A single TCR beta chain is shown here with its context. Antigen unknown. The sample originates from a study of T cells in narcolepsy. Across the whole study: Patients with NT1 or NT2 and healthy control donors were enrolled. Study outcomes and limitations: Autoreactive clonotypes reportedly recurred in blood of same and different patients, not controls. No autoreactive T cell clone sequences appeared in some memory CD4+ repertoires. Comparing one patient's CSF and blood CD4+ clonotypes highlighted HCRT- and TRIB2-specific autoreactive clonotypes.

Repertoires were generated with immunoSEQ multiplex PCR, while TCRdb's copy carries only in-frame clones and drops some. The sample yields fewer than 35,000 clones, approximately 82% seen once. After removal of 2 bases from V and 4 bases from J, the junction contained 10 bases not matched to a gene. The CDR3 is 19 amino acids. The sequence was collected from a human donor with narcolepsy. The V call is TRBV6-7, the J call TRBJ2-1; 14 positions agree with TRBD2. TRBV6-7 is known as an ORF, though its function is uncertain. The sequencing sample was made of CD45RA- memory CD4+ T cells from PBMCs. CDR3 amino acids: CASSYPGTSGGPFYNEQFF. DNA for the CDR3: TGTGCCAGCAGTTACCCCGGGACTAGCGGGGGCCCATTTTACAATGAGCAGTTCTTC.